This note documents a single T cell receptor beta chain sequence. The sample comes from a study of blood T cell repertoires in COVID-19. In the original workflow: Reference gene primer amplification gave estimated nucleated cell counts. Some clones are missing from TCRdb's copy, which holds only in-frame ones; the method was immunoSEQ multiplex PCR. V, J and clone size derive from that table, while D and trimming were established from the DNA sequence. Here the sample spans 150,000 to 200,000 clones, roughly nine tenths being singletons. Per germline, CDR1 LNHDA and CDR2 SQIVND (reference sequence). CDR3 length: 14 residues. Losses at the gene ends were 2 bases for V and 8 bases for J; bases not matched to a gene: 3. Seattle's enrolled individuals joined amid active infection and were then monitored longitudinally.

This receptor was obtained from a woman in her fifties or sixties with COVID-19, enrolled during active disease. The genes are TRBV19 and TRBJ1-6; TRBD1 agrees at 7 bases. Sample: peripheral blood. CDR3 DNA sequence: TGTGCCAGTAGTATAACAGGGGCCGATTCACCCCTCCACTTT. Translation gives CASSITGADSPLHF.